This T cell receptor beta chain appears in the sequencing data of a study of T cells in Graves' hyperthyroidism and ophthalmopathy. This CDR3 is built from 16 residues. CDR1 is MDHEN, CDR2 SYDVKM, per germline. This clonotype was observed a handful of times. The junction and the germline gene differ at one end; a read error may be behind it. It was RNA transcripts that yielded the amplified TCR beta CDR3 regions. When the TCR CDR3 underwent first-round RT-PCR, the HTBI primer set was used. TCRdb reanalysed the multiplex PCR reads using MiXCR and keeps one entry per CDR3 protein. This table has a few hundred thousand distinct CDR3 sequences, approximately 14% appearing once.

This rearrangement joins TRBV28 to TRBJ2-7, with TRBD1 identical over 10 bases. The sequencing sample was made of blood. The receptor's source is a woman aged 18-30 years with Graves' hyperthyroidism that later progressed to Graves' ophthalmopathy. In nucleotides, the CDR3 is TGTGCCAGCAGGAAAGTCTTGGGGACAGGGGCCTACGATCAGTACTTC. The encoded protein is CASRKVLGTGAYDQYF.